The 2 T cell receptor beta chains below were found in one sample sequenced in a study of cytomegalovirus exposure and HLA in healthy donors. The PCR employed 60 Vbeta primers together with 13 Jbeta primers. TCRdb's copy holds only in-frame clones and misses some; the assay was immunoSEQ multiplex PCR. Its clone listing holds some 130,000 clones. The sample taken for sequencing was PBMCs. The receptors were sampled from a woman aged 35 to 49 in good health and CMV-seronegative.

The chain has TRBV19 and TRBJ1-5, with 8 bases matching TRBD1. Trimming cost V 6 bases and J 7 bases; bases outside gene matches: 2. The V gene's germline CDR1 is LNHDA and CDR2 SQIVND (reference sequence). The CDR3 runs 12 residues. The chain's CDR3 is CASRTGEQPQHF. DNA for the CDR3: TGTGCCAGTAGGACAGGGGAACAGCCCCAGCATTTT.

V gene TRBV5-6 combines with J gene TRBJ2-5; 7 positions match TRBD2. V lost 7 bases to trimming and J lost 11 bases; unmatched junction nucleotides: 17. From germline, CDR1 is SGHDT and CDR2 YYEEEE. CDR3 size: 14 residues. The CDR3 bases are TGTGCCAGCTCAGCATACCGGGGAGGGTGGGAGCAGTACTTC. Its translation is CASSAYRGGWEQYF.